Reported below is one T cell receptor beta chain. The entry originates in a study of siplizumab effects on memory and regulatory T cells. This CDR3 spans 18 amino acids. Germline CDR1 reads SGDLS; CDR2 reads YYNGEE. Germline trimming cut 0 bases from V and 4 bases from J; bases unmatched to any gene: 14. The repertoire was sequenced with immunoSEQ multiplex PCR; TCRdb's copy has only in-frame clones and lacks some. Here the sample spans about 100,000 clones, 92% being singletons. V is TRBV9 and J is TRBJ2-5; 8 nucleotides agree with TRBD2. Input material: Tregs sorted from blood. This sequence was found in a human donor in good health. The CDR3 loop is CASSVGHGSSGSGETQYF. CDR3 DNA sequence: TGTGCCAGCAGCGTAGGGCACGGGTCCAGCGGGAGTGGAGAGACCCAGTACTTC.